This TCR beta chain is from a study of cytomegalovirus exposure and HLA in healthy donors. With respect to this clone: What it recognizes is unknown.

CDR1 and CDR2 (germline): KGHSH, LQKENI. The CDR3 length is 16 residues. V was pared by 3 bases and J by 1 base, with 4 bases of the junction left unmatched. Study results and limitations: Productive rates of about 90% or about 30% were seen for most TCR beta V segments in an earlier analysis. Analysis was carried out at a later point, and it linked a missense DCLRE1C variant to TCR beta V- and J-gene trimming.

Both 60 Vbeta primers and 13 Jbeta primers went into the PCR. TCRdb's copy holds only in-frame clones and misses some; the assay was immunoSEQ multiplex PCR. Of about 160,000 clones detected, 80% appear once; the ten largest clones hold roughly 6.3%. The chain has TRBV18 and TRBJ1-3; 9 bases match TRBD1. This clonotype originated in a male donor in good health and CMV-seropositive. Sequencing was carried out using PBMCs. This CDR3 reads CASSPEQGASGNTIYF. The CDR3 DNA follows: TGTGCCAGCTCACCGGAACAGGGGGCTTCTGGAAACACCATATATTTT.